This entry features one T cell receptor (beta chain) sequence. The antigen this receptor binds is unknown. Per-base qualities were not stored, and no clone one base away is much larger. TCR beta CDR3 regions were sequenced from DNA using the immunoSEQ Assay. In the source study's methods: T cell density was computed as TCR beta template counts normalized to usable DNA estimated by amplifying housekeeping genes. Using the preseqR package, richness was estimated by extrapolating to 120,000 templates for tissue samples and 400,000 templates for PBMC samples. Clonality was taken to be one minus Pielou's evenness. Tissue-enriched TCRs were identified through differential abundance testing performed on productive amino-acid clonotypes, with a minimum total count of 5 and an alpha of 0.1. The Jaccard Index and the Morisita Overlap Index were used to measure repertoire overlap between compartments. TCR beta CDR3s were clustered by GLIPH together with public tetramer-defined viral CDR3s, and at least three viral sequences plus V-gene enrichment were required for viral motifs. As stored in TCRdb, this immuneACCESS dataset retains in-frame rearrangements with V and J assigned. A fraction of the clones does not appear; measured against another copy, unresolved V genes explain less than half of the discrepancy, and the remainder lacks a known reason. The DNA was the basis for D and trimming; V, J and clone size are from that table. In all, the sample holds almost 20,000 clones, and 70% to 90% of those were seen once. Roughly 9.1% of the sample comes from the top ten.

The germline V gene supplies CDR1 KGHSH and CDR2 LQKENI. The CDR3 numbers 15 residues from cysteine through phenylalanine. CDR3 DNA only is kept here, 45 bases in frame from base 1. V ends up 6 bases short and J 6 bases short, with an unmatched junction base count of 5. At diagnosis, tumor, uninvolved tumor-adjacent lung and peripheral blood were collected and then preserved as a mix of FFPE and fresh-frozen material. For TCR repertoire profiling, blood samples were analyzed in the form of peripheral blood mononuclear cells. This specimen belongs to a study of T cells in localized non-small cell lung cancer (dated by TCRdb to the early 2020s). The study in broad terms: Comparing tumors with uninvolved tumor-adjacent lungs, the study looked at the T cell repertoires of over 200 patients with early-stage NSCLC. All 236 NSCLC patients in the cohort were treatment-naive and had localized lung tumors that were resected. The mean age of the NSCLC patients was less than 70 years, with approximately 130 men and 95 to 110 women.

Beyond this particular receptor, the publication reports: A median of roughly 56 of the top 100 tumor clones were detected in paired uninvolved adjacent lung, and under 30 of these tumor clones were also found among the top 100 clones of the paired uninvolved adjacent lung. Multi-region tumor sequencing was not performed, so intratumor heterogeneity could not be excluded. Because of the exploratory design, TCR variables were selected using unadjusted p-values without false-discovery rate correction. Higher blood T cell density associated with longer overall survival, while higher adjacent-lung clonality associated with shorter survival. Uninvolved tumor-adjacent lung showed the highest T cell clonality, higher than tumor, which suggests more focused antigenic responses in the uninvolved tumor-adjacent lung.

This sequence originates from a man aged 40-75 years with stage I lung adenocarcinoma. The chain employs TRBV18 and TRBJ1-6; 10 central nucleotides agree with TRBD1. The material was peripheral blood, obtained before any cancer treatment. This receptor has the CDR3 CASSPGTGVNSPLHF. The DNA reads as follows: TGTGCCAGCTCTCCCGGGACAGGGGTTAATTCACCCCTCCACTTT.